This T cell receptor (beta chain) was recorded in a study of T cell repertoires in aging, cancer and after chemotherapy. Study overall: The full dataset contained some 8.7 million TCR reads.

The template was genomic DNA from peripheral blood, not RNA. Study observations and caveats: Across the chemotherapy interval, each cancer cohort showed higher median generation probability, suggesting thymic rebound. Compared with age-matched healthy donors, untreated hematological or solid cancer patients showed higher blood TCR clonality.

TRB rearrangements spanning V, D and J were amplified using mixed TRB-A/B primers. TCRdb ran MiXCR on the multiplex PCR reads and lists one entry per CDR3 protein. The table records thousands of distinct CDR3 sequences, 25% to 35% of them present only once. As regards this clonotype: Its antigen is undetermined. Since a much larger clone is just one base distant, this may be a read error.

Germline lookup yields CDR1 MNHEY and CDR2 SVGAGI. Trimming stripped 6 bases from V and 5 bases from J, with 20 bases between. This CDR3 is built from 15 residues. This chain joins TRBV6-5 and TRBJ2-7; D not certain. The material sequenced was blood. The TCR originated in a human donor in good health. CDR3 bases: TGTGCCAGCAGACCTGTTCTGGGATGCAGCAACGAGCAGTACTTC. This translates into CASRPVLGCSNEQYF.